The following is a TCR beta chain sequence with its context. This sample was taken from a study of identical twins. TCRdb reprocessed the 5' RACE reads with MiXCR, giving one entry per CDR3 protein. This table holds more than 650,000 distinct CDR3 sequences, 6.1% found once. V dropped 6 bases and J dropped 3 bases, with 11 bases sitting between them. The CDR3 has 14 amino acids. CDR1 MNHNS and CDR2 SASEGT come from the germline V gene. This chain uses TRBV6-1 with TRBJ2-2; D ambiguous. The receptor comes from a man between 18 and 35 years old in good health. Sequencing input: naive T cells sorted from blood. In DNA form, the CDR3 reads TGTGCCAGCAGCCAACAACTTGACACCGGGGAGCTGTTTTTT. This sequence encodes CASSQQLDTGELFF.